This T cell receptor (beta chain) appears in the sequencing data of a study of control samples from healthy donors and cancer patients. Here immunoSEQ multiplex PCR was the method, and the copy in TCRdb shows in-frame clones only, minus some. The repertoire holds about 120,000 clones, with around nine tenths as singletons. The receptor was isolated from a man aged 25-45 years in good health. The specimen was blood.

The CDR3 spells CSVEGTGRGEQYF. In DNA form, the CDR3 reads TGCAGCGTTGAAGGGACAGGGAGAGGCGAGCAGTACTTC. The rearrangement uses TRBV29-1 and TRBJ2-7, with 8 bases that match TRBD1. Germline-derived CDR1 and CDR2 are SQVTM and ANQGSEA. The CDR3 contains 13 residues. V lost 1 base to trimming and J lost 6 bases; unmatched junction nucleotides: 5.